This T cell receptor beta chain was captured in a study of blood T cell repertoires in COVID-19. The overall study: Italy, Spain and the United States were the sources of the convalescent and acute COVID-19 samples.

Those enrolled in Seattle joined during active infection and were followed longitudinally afterward. Original handling: By means of reference gene primer amplification, nucleated cell counts were estimated. Clones were read by immunoSEQ multiplex PCR, and TCRdb kept only the in-frame ones, dropping some. Clone size and V and J calls were adopted from that table, with D and trimming inferred from the DNA. The repertoire includes fewer than 200,000 clones, approximately 87% of them detected once, and under 15% sits in the top ten. Input material: peripheral blood. This receptor was taken from an older woman with COVID-19, enrolled during active disease.

DNA for the CDR3: TGTGCCAGCAGCTCAGAGACAGGGCTTGAAGCTTTCTTT. This encodes CASSSETGLEAFF. V gene TRBV7-6 combines with J gene TRBJ1-1, with 7 nucleotides matching TRBD1. Germline values: CDR1 SGHVS, CDR2 FNYEAQ. V lost 4 bases, J lost 7 bases, and 6 bases stayed unmatched. This CDR3 is 13 amino acids long.